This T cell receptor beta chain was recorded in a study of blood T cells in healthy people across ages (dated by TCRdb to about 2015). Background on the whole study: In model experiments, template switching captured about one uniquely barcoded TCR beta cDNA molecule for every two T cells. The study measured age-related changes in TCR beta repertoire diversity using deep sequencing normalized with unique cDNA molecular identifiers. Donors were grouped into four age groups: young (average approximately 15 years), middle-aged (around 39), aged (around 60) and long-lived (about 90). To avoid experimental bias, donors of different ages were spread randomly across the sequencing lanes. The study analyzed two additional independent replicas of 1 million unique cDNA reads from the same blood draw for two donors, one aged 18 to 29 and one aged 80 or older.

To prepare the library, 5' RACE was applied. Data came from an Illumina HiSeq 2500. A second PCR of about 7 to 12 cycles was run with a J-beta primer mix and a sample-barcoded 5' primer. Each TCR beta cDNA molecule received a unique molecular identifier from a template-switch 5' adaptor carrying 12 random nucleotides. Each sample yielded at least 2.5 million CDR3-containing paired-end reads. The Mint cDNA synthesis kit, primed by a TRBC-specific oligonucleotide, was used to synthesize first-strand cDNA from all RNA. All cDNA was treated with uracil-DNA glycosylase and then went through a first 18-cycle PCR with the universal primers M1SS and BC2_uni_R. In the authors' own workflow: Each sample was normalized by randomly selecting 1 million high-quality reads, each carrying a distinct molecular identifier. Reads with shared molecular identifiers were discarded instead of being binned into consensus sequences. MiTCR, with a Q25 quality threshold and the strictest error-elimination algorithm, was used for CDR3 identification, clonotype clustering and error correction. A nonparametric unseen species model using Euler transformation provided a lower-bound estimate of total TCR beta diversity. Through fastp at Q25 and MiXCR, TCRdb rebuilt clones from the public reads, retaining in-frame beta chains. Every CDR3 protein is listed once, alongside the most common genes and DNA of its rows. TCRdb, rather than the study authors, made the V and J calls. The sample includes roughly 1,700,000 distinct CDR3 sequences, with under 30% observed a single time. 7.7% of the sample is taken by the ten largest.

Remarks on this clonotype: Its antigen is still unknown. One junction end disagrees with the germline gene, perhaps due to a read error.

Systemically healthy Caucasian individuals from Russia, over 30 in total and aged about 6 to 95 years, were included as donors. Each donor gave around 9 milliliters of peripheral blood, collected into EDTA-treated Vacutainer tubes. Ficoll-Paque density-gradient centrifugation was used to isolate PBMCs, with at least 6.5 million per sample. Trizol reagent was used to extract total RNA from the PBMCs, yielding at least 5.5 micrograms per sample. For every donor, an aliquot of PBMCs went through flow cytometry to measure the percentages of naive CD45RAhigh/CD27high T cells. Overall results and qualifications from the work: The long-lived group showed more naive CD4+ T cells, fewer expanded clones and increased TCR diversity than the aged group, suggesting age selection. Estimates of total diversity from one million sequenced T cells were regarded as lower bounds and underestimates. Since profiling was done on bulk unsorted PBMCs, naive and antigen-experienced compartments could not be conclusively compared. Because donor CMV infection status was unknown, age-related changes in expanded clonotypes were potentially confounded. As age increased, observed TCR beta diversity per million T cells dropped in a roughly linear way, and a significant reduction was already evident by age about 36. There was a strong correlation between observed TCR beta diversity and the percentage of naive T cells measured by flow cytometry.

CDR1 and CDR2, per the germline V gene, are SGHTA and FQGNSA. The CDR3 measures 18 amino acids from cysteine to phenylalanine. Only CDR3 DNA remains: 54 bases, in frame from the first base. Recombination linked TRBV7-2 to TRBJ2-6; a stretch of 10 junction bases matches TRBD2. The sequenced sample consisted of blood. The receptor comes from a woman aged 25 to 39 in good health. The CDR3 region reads CASSLLAGVNSGASVLTF. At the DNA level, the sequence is TGTGCCAGCAGCTTACTAGCGGGAGTAAACTCTGGGGCCAGCGTCCTGACTTTC.